Detailed here is one TCR beta chain. Germline CDR1 and CDR2: SGHRS and YFSETQ. Trimming stripped 2 bases from V and 2 bases from J, with 8 bases between. CDR3 size: 14 residues. The entry originates in a study of blood T cell repertoires in COVID-19. About the research overall: Both acute and convalescent COVID-19 samples were obtained from the United States, Italy and Spain. In each case, the material was cDNA or gDNA derived from T cells, B-cell-depleted T cells, or PBMCs.

Under the authors' procedure: Amplification of reference gene primers was used by the study to estimate nucleated cell counts. Libraries were prepared by immunoSEQ multiplex PCR; TCRdb keeps only in-frame clonotypes and omits some of them. For V, J and clone size, that table is used; D and trimming come from the DNA. This table has about 160,000 clones, approximately 77% appearing once. This receptor was identified in an elderly woman with active or convalescent COVID-19. Sequencing used peripheral blood. The genes are TRBV5-1 and TRBJ2-1; D not resolved. For the CDR3, the DNA is TGCGCCAGCAGCTTAGCCCCCACCTACAATGAGCAGTTCTTC. Its protein is CASSLAPTYNEQFF.